This passage covers 18 T cell receptor beta chains from one sample sequenced in a study of T cell responses to AZD1222 COVID-19 vaccine. TCRdb keeps only in-frame clones here, not all; method: immunoSEQ multiplex PCR. Altogether 110,000 to 150,000 clones are present, 92% being singletons, with the ten largest covering less than 4.5%. This specimen was peripheral blood, taken on day 0 of AZD1222 vaccination. Source of these receptors: an adult in good health.

V and J are TRBV3-1 (or the pseudogene TRBV3-2) and TRBJ2-1, with D hard to call. The germline V gene encodes CDR1 LGHDT and CDR2 YNNKEL (reference sequence). The CDR3 is 12 amino acids. V lost 1 base, J lost 8 bases, and 6 bases lay in between. The CDR3 reads CASSQVFHEQFF. The CDR3 DNA is TGTGCCAGCAGCCAAGTGTTTCATGAGCAGTTCTTC.

The CDR3 loop reads CASSLRSGVQETQYF. Here the CDR3 DNA reads TGTGCCAGCAGCTTACGTTCCGGGGTCCAAGAGACCCAGTACTTC. This chain joins TRBV11-3 and TRBJ2-5, with D possibly being TRBD2 (5 bases). Trimming took off 2 bases at V and 1 base at J, with 11 bases between the two ends. Looked up from germline, CDR1 is SGHNT and CDR2 is YENEEA. This CDR3 spans 15 amino acids.

The chain recombines TRBV19 with TRBJ2-1; the match to TRBD2 covers 9 bases. V dropped 8 bases and J dropped 7; count of bases not matched to a gene: 9. This CDR3 is built from 14 residues. Germline V gene lookup returns CDR1 LNHDA and CDR2 SQIVND (reference sequence). CDR3 residues: CASSTSGGSNEQFF. CDR3 nucleotide sequence: TGTGCCAGTTCGACTAGCGGAGGATCAAATGAGCAGTTCTTC.

This chain uses TRBV28 with TRBJ2-7; D perhaps matches TRBD2 (7 bases). Trimming stripped 9 bases from V and 6 bases from J, with 15 bases between. The germline V gene has CDR1 MDHEN and CDR2 SYDVKM. CDR3 length equals 12 residues. The CDR3 spells CASTGGRVEQYF. The CDR3 bases are TGTGCCAGTACCGGGGGGCGAGTCGAGCAGTACTTC.

V gene TRBV7-8 combines with J gene TRBJ2-3; TRBD2 might be the D (5 bases). Trimming removed 2 bases from V and 4 bases from J, with 10 bases in between. This CDR3 contains 14 residues. Germline V gene lookup returns CDR1 SGHVS and CDR2 FQNEAQ. The CDR3 loop reads CASSLTGSADTQYF. The CDR3 DNA is TGTGCCAGCAGCTTAACGGGATCGGCAGATACGCAGTATTTT. Supplemented by reference TRBV7-8 and TRBJ2-3, the full variable domain reads GAGVSQSPRYKVAKRGQDVALRCDPISGHVSLFWYQQALGQGPEFLTYFQNEAQLDKSGLPSDRFFAERPEGSVSTLKIQRTQQEDSAVYLCASSLTGSADTQYFGPGTRLTVL.

The V gene is TRBV5-6, the J gene TRBJ1-3; 9 bases align to TRBD1. The germline CDR1 and CDR2 sequences are SGHDT and YYEEEE. This CDR3 spans 18 amino acids. Trimming cost V 0 bases and J 1 base; bases outside gene matches: 8. CDR3 sequence: CASSLDPPGQGSGNTIYF. CDR3 bases: TGTGCCAGCAGCTTGGATCCTCCGGGACAGGGTTCTGGAAACACCATATATTTT.

This clone was observed a single time. This chain uses TRBV10-3 with TRBJ1-2; TRBD1 is a possible D gene (5 bases). The CDR3 runs to 15 residues. V was trimmed by 5 bases and J by 0 bases, leaving 13 bases between them. CDR1 is ENHRY, CDR2 SYGVKD, per germline. CDR3 DNA sequence: TGTGCCATCAGTCCTGCCCAGGGAACTAACTATGGCTACACCTTC. It yields the protein CAISPAQGTNYGYTF.

The sample holds one count of this clone. The chain combines TRBV5-1 with TRBJ2-1, with D perhaps TRBD2 (5 bases). CDR1 SGHRS and CDR2 YFSETQ come from the germline V gene. V gave up 3 bases and J gave up 3 bases, with 10 bases separating them. The CDR3 is 14 amino acids. CDR3 coding DNA: TGCGCCAGCAGCTCCGGGAACCACTACAATGAGCAGTTCTTC. This sequence encodes CASSSGNHYNEQFF.

CDR3 DNA sequence: TGTGCCAGCAGCGTAGGGGCATTAAGCAATGAGCAGTTCTTC. This encodes CASSVGALSNEQFF. V and J are TRBV9 and TRBJ2-1; D is uncertain. The CDR3 covers 14 residues. V was trimmed by 0 bases and J by 6 bases, leaving 10 bases between them. CDR1 SGDLS and CDR2 YYNGEE come from the germline V gene.

This rearrangement joins TRBV6-5 to TRBJ1-5, with 8 bases fitting TRBD1. This CDR3 has 15 amino acids. V lost 6 bases to trimming and J lost 5 bases; unmatched junction nucleotides: 9. Germline loops: CDR1 MNHEY, CDR2 SVGAGI. The CDR3 region is CASSRDRGRDQPQHF. The CDR3 nucleotides read TGTGCCAGCAGCCGCGACAGGGGAAGAGATCAGCCCCAGCATTTT.

The rearrangement uses TRBV19 and TRBJ2-2; a possible D gene is TRBD2 (5 bases). V shed 5 bases and J shed 0 bases, with 10 bases lying between them. Germline V gene lookup returns CDR1 LNHDA and CDR2 SQIVND (reference sequence). The CDR3 has 15 residues. CDR3 nucleotide sequence: TGTGCCAGTAGTCGTAGGACTCCGAACACCGGGGAGCTGTTTTTT. Its translation: CASSRRTPNTGELFF.

The rearrangement uses TRBV30 and TRBJ2-7; weak D call: TRBD1 (5 bases). CDR3 length equals 15 residues. Germline CDR1 and CDR2: GTSNPN and SVGIG (reference sequence). The V end was cut by 3 bases, the J end by 2 bases, with 17 bases between. CDR3 sequence (DNA): TGTGCCTGGAGGAAGGGGTTTGGGTCCCCCTACGAGCAGTACTTC. Amino acid sequence: CAWRKGFGSPYEQYF.

This clone was recorded once. The chain links TRBV3-1 (or the pseudogene TRBV3-2) to TRBJ1-1, with D uncertain. The V gene's germline CDR1 is LGHDT and CDR2 YNNKEL (reference sequence). The CDR3 consists of 14 residues. V lost 1 base and J 4 bases, leaving 10 bases between the germline ends. DNA of the CDR3: TGTGCCAGCAGCCAAGGACCGACGAGCACTGAAGCTTTCTTT. Amino acids: CASSQGPTSTEAFF.

V usage is TRBV10-3 and J usage is TRBJ2-2, with D perhaps matching TRBD2 (6 bases). The CDR3 covers 20 residues. Trimming removed 2 bases at V and 0 bases at J, with 22 bases between. CDR1 is ENHRY and CDR2 is SYGVKD in the germline V gene. The CDR3 spells CAISEPLVPQRAPNTGELFF. CDR3 DNA: TGTGCCATCAGTGAGCCACTCGTGCCGCAGCGGGCCCCGAACACCGGGGAGCTGTTTTTT.

A word on this clone: This is likely a read error, given that the CDR3 carries no conserved phenylalanine or tryptophan at its end. The DNA is omitted, as the CDR3 cannot be located on it reliably, and the CDR3 follows TCRdb's listing. The genes are TRBV29-1 and TRBJ2-7; the table's D call, TRBD2, was not checked against the DNA. Ends included, the CDR3 has 10 residues. Germline V gene sequence: CDR1 SQVTM, CDR2 ANQGSEA. The CDR3 loop reads CSVERRGWVL.

DNA of the CDR3: TGCGCCAGCAGCTTGACCCCGGGGACCTTCTCCTACGAGCAGTACTTC. This codes for CASSLTPGTFSYEQYF. The chain has TRBV5-1 and TRBJ2-7; D is possibly TRBD1 or TRBD2 (5 bases each). Per germline, CDR1 SGHRS and CDR2 YFSETQ. V shed 1 base and J shed 0 bases, with 14 bases lying between them. CDR3 length equals 16 residues.

In its sample, this clone was seen once. This rearrangement joins TRBV27 to TRBJ1-6, with a tentative D call TRBD1 (5 bases). Trimming removed 6 bases from V and 7 bases from J, with 16 bases in between. CDR3 size: 15 residues. Germline CDR1 reads MNHEY; CDR2 reads SMNVEV (reference sequence). Here the CDR3 DNA reads TGTGCCAGCAGACTTGAACAGGTGGGGAATTCACCCCTCCACTTT. Amino acids: CASRLEQVGNSPLHF.

CDR3 region: CASSPPGGEAFF. CDR3 in DNA: TGTGCCAGCTCACCACCGGGGGGTGAAGCTTTCTTT. J is TRBJ1-1 and V is TRBV18; tentative D call: TRBD1 (5 bases). The length of the CDR3 is 12 residues. V dropped 0 bases and J dropped 7 bases, with 6 bases sitting between them. CDR1 KGHSH and CDR2 LQKENI come from the germline V gene. Variable domain in full (rest from reference TRBV18 and TRBJ1-1): NAGVMQNPRHLVRRRGQEARLRCSPMKGHSHVYWYRQLPEEGLKFMVYLQKENIIDESGMPKERFSAEFPKEGPSILRIQQVVRGDSAAYFCASSPPGGEAFFGQGTRLTVV.